The 21 T cell receptor beta chains below all came from one sample that was sequenced in a study of blood T cells in healthy people across ages. The second PCR ran about 6 to 11 cycles with a sample-barcoded 5' primer and J-beta primers. TCRdb re-called the 5' RACE reads with MiXCR, one entry per CDR3 protein. The profile shows around 690,000 distinct CDR3 sequences, 58% of them singletons. The sample comprised blood. These receptors all come from a man aged 55 to 70 in good health.

This clonotype was seen once. The rearrangement links TRBV4-1 to TRBJ2-2; D is uncertain. This CDR3 contains 12 residues. Germline CDR1 and CDR2: MGHRA and YSYEKL. V was trimmed by 4 bases and J by 8 bases, leaving 8 bases between them. DNA of the CDR3: TGCGCCAGCAGCCCGGATGGAGGGGAGCTGTTTTTT. As protein: CASSPDGGELFF.

The chain carries TRBV12-3 or TRBV12-4 and TRBJ2-3; 7 bases map to TRBD1. Trimming cost V 7 bases and J 4 bases; bases outside gene matches: 8. The CDR3 extends over 14 amino acids. CDR3: CASTWTGGPDTQYF. The DNA of the CDR3 is TGTGCCAGCACCTGGACAGGCGGGCCAGATACGCAGTATTTT.

Regarding this clonotype: A much larger clone differs from this one at a single base, so this may be a read error. V gene TRBV5-1 combines with J gene TRBJ2-7; no firm D call. The CDR3 contains 15 residues. V was trimmed by 0 bases and J by 1 base, leaving 11 bases between them. The germline CDR1 and CDR2 sequences are SGHRS and YFSETQ. The CDR3: CASSLGTNTSYEQYF. In DNA form, the CDR3 reads TGCGCCAGCAGCTTGGGCACGAACACTTCCTACGAGCAGTACTTC. Combining the CDR3 with reference TRBV5-1 and TRBJ2-7 gives the whole variable domain KAGVTQTPRYLIKTRGQQVTLSCSPISGHRSVSWYQQTPGQGLQFLFEYFSETQRNKGNFPGRFSGRQFSNSRSEMNVSTLELGDSALYLCASSLGTNTSYEQYFGPGTRLTVT.

This clonotype was picked up a small number of times. A much larger clone is a single base away; this may be a read error. The CDR3 nucleotides read TGCGCCTGCAGCTTGGGGCAGAGCACAGATACGCAGTATTTT. Its protein product is CACSLGQSTDTQYF. The V call is TRBV5-1, the J call TRBJ2-3; D is possibly TRBD1 (5 bases). This CDR3 contains 14 residues. In germline, CDR1 is SGHRS, CDR2 YFSETQ.

This clonotype occurred once. One end of the junction fails to match germline, which may point to a read error. The rearrangement joins TRBV28 to TRBJ2-4; TRBD1 agrees at 10 bases. The J call is in doubt because the DNA end fits TRBJ2-7 better. This CDR3 is built from 15 residues. Germline CDR1 MDHEN, CDR2 SYDVKM. The CDR3 sequence is CASSPGTGASHEQYF. CDR3 nucleotide sequence: TGTGCCAGCAGTCCCGGGACAGGGGCCTCCCACGAGCAGTACTTC.

Comments on this clonotype: The junction departs from germline at one end; a sequencing error may be responsible. The chain joins TRBV7-2 to TRBJ2-1, with 8 bases aligning to TRBD2. CDR3 size: 18 residues. CDR1 and CDR2 (germline): SGHTA, FQGNSA. The CDR3 region has the DNA TGTGCCGGCAGCTTCGCGCCGAAGCGGGGGCCCTACCTGAAGGAGCAGTTCTTC. Its protein is CAGSFAPKRGPYLKEQFF.

The CDR3 nucleotides are TGTGCCAGCAAGCCCTCGGGGTGGGATACGCAGTATTTT. This encodes CASKPSGWDTQYF. This rearrangement joins TRBV9 to TRBJ2-3, with D possibly matching TRBD2 (5 bases). The CDR3 consists of 13 residues. The germline V gene has CDR1 SGDLS and CDR2 YYNGEE. V lost 6 bases and J lost 6, with 14 bases in between. The full variable domain, completed using reference TRBV9 and TRBJ2-3, is DSGVTQTPKHLITATGQRVTLRCSPRSGDLSVYWYQQSLDQGLQFLIQYYNGEERAKGNILERFSAQQFPDLHSELNLSSLELGDSALYFCASKPSGWDTQYFGPGTRLTVL.

The chain carries TRBV13 and TRBJ2-3; either TRBD1 or TRBD2 may fit D (5 bases each). Per the germline V gene, CDR1 is PRHDT and CDR2 is FYEKMQ (reference sequence). Deletions cut 4 bases from V and 1 base from J, with 18 bases between. CDR3 length equals 17 residues. The DNA of the CDR3 is TGTGCCAGCAGCTCAGGGAGTCGGGGAACCCGCACAGATACGCAGTATTTT. The encoded protein is CASSSGSRGTRTDTQYF.

This rearrangement joins TRBV20-1 to TRBJ1-6; D call uncertain. The CDR3 is 15 amino acids. V lost 3 bases to trimming and J lost 0 bases, with 9 bases between them. Germline CDR1 reads DFQATT; CDR2 reads SNEGSKA (reference sequence). This CDR3 reads CSASRLSSYNSPLHF. CDR3 DNA sequence: TGCAGTGCTAGTAGGTTGAGCTCCTATAATTCACCCCTCCACTTT.

A remark on this clonotype: The junction differs from germline at one of its ends, possibly a read error. The chain combines TRBV29-1 with TRBJ2-3; tentative D call: TRBD1 (5 bases). The germline V gene encodes CDR1 SQVTM and CDR2 ANQGSEA. The CDR3 runs to 12 residues. The DNA of the CDR3 is TGCAGCGTTGGGCCTGGTACAGGTACGCAGTATTTT. Residues: CSVGPGTGTQYF.

This clonotype was seen just once. The genes are TRBV24-1 and TRBJ2-1; TRBD2 matches at 10 bases. CDR1 and CDR2 (germline): KGHDR, SFDVKD. The V and J ends lost 1 base and 6 bases, in that order; junction bases with no gene match: 8. The CDR3 runs 17 residues. The CDR3 reads CATSDLGTSDRGNEQFF. CDR3 sequence (DNA): TGTGCCACCAGTGATTTAGGGACTAGCGATCGGGGCAATGAGCAGTTCTTC.

The chain employs TRBV5-1 and TRBJ2-3; no definite D call. This CDR3 has 15 amino acids. V lost 3 bases to trimming and J lost 0 bases, with 11 bases between them. Per the germline V gene, CDR1 is SGHRS and CDR2 is YFSETQ. CDR3 amino acids: CASSWRNQSTDTQYF. DNA for the CDR3: TGCGCCAGCAGCTGGCGGAACCAAAGCACAGATACGCAGTATTTT.

This clonotype was detected a few times. The V gene is TRBV10-2, the J gene TRBJ1-2; 8 bases line up with TRBD1. Trimming at V came to 3 bases and at J to 0 bases, leaving 24 bases not matched to a gene. Looked up from germline, CDR1 is WSHSY and CDR2 is SAAADI. The CDR3 contains 22 residues. The CDR3 is CASSEVRGTGSLRALANYGYTF. The CDR3 DNA is TGCGCCAGCAGTGAAGTTCGGGGGACAGGTTCCCTCCGCGCACTAGCTAACTATGGCTACACCTTC.

The table lists this clonotype with a few counts. The chain couples TRBV6-1 to TRBJ1-1, with D uncertain. V lost 6 bases and J 0 bases, leaving 11 bases between the germline ends. The germline CDR1 and CDR2 sequences are MNHNS and SASEGT. There are 14 residues in the CDR3. CDR3 amino acids: CASRETVVNTEAFF. CDR3 in DNA: TGTGCCAGCAGAGAGACCGTGGTGAACACTGAAGCTTTCTTT.

The chain uses TRBV28 and TRBJ2-1; possible D gene TRBD2, 6 bases. The germline CDR1 and CDR2 sequences are MDHEN and SYDVKM. The CDR3 consists of 14 residues. Between the trimmed V and J ends, which lost 11 bases and 8 bases, there was a span of 22 bases. CDR3 in amino acids: CAGGSGGPTDEQFF. CDR3 coding DNA: TGTGCCGGGGGGAGTGGCGGCCCTACGGATGAGCAGTTCTTC.

This clonotype was recorded a few times. The chain links TRBV7-2 to TRBJ2-5; tentative D call: TRBD2 (6 bases). This CDR3 comprises 16 residues. Deletions cut 7 bases from V and 4 bases from J, with 22 bases between. CDR1 is SGHTA, CDR2 FQGNSA, per germline. The CDR3 sequence is CASTKGSGRGVETQYF. The CDR3, as DNA: TGTGCCAGCACCAAAGGGAGTGGGCGCGGGGTAGAGACCCAGTACTTC.

The chain carries TRBV5-1 and TRBJ2-4; TRBD2 is a possible D gene (5 bases). The J call may not be correct, given that the DNA end is closer to TRBJ2-7. The germline V gene has CDR1 SGHRS and CDR2 YFSETQ. There are 15 residues in the CDR3. The CDR3 loop is CASSLGSDGSYEQYF. The CDR3 DNA reads as TGCGCCAGCAGCTTGGGTAGCGACGGGTCCTACGAGCAGTACTTC.

There are a few counts of this clonotype. The V and J genes are TRBV29-1 and TRBJ2-1; TRBD2 matches at 11 bases. CDR1 is SQVTM and CDR2 is ANQGSEA in the germline V gene. J gave up 5 bases and V 7 bases, and 4 bases lay outside the gene matches. This CDR3 is 13 amino acids long. The CDR3 region has the DNA TGCAGCGCTCAACTAGCGGGGGACAATGAGCAGTTCTTC. Amino acids: CSAQLAGDNEQFF.

V is TRBV20-1 and J is TRBJ1-1; D gene unclear. The CDR3 runs to 12 residues. CDR1 is DFQATT and CDR2 is SNEGSKA in the germline V gene (reference sequence). V was clipped by 1 base and J by 1 base, with 4 bases between them. CDR3 sequence: CSARGTNTEAFF. The CDR3 DNA is TGCAGTGCTAGAGGTACGAACACTGAAGCTTTCTTT.

CDR3 nucleotide sequence: TGTGCCAGCAGTTCCGGGATGACTAGCAGAAACACAGATACGCAGTATTTT. Amino acids: CASSSGMTSRNTDTQYF. This chain uses TRBV12-3 or TRBV12-4 with TRBJ2-3; 7 bases map to TRBD2. V trimming: 4 bases; J trimming: 2 bases; junction bases outside the gene matches: 12. The length of the CDR3 is 17 residues.

With regard to this clonotype: Given a much more abundant clone one base away, this may be a read error. This chain uses TRBV7-2 with TRBJ2-3, with TRBD1 as a possible D gene (6 bases). Germline V gene data show CDR1 as SGHTA and CDR2 as FQGNSA. Trimming took 0 bases from V and 6 from J, leaving 13 bases between them. The CDR3 has 15 residues. CDR3 nucleotide sequence: TGTGCCAGCAGCTTAGCAACGACAGGAAGGGATACGCAGTATTTT. Amino acids: CASSLATTGRDTQYF.